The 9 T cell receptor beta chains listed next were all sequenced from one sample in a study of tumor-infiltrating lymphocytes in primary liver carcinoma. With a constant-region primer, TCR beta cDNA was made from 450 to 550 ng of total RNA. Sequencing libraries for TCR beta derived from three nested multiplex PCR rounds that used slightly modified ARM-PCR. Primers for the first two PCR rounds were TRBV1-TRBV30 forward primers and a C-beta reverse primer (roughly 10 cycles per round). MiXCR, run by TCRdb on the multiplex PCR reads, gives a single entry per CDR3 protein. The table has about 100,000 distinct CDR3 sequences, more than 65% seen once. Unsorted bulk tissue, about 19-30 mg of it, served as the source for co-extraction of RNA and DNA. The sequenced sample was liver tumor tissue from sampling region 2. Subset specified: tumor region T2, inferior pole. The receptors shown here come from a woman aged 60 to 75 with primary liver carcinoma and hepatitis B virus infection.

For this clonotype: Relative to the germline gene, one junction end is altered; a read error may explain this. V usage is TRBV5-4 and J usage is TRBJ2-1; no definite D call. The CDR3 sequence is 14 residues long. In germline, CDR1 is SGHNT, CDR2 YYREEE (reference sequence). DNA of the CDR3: TGTACCAGCAGCTTGAGTCGGATAAGCAATGAGCAGTTCTTC. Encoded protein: CTSSLSRISNEQFF.

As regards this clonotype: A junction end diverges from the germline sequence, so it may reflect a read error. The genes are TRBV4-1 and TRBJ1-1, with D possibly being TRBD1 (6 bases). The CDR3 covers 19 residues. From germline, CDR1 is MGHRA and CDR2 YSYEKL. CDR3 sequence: CASSQAGWGASPMSTEAFF. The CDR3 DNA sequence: TGCGCCAGTAGCCAAGCCGGCTGGGGGGCCTCTCCGATGAGCACTGAAGCTTTCTTT.

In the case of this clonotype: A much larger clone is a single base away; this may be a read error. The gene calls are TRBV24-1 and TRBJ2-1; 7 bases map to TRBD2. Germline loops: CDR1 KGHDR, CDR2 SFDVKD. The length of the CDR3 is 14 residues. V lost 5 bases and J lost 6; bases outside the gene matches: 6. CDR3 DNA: TGTGCCACCAGTGGTTCTAGCGGCCGCAATGAGCAGTTCTTC. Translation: CATSGSSGRNEQFF.

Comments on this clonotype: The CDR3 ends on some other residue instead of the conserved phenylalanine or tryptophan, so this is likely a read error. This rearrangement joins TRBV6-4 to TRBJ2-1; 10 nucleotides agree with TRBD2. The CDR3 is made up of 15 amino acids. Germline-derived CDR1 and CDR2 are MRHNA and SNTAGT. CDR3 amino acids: CASSESSGRANEQFL. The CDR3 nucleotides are TGTGCCAGTAGTGAATCCAGCGGGAGGGCTAATGAGCAGTTCTTA.

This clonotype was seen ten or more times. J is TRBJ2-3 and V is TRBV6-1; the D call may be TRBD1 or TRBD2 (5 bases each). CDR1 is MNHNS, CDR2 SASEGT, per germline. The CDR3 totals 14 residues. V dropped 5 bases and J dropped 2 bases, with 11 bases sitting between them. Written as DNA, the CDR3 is TGTGCCAGCAGTCGGGACCACCCCACAGATACGCAGTATTTT. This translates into CASSRDHPTDTQYF.

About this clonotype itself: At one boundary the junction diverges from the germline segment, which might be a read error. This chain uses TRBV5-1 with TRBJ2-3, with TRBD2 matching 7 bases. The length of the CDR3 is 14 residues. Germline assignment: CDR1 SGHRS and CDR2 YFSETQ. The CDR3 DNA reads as TGCGCCAGCAGTCACAGCGGGACGTCCGATATGCAGTATTTT. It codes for CASSHSGTSDMQYF.

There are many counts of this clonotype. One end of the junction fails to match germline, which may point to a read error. CDR3 sequence: CASSSRGSYNGQFF. The CDR3 coding sequence is TGTGCCAGCAGTTCCAGGGGCTCCTACAATGGGCAGTTCTTC. The chain joins TRBV6-5 to TRBJ2-1, with D possibly matching TRBD1 (6 bases). The CDR3 extends over 14 amino acids. The germline gives CDR1 MNHEY, CDR2 SVGAGI.

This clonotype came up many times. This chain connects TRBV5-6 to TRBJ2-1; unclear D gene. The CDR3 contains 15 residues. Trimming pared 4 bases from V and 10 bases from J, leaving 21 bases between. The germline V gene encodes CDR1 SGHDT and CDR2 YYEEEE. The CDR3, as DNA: TGTGCCAGCAGCCCGAGGCCAACAGTGCCCAGGGAGCAGTTCTTC. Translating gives CASSPRPTVPREQFF.

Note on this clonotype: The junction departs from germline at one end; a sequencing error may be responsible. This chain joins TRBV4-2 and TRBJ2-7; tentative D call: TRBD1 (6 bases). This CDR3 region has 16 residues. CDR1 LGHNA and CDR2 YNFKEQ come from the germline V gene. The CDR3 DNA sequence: TGTGCCTGCAGGAAAGAACCCGGGACAAGGTTTAACGAGCAGTACTTC. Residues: CACRKEPGTRFNEQYF.